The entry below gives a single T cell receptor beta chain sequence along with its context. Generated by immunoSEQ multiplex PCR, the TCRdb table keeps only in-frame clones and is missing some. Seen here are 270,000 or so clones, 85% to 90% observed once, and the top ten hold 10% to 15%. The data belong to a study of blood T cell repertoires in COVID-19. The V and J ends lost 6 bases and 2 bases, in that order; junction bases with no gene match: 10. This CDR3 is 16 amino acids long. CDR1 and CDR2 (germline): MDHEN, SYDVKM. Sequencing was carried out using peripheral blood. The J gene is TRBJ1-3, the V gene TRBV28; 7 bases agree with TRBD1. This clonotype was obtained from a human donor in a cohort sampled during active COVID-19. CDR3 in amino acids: CASRYRGLEPGNTIYF. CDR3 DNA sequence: TGTGCCAGCAGGTACAGGGGACTAGAACCTGGAAACACCATATATTTT. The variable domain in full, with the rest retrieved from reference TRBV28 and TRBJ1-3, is DVKVTQSSRYLVKRTGEKVFLECVQDMDHENMFWYRQDPGLGLRLIYFSYDVKMKEKGDIPEGYSVSREKKERFSLILESASTNQTSMYLCASRYRGLEPGNTIYFGEGSWLTVV.